This passage covers 2 T cell receptor beta chains from one sample sequenced in a study of spatial heterogeneity in lung cancer. The study's findings and limits: Tumor mutation count correlated with how many alpha and beta TCRs expanded intratumorally.

Each CDR3 protein gets one entry after TCRdb re-called the 5' RACE reads with MiXCR. The data contain about 27,000 distinct CDR3 sequences, just over 7% of them singletons. These receptors lack a known antigen. Time point defined: sample taken at primary tumor resection. Sample: lung tumor tissue, taken at surgery. All receptors come from a male donor with early-stage non-small cell lung cancer.

This clonotype came up many times. The gene calls are TRBV6-5 and TRBJ1-2, with D possibly matching TRBD1 (5 bases). Germline values: CDR1 MNHEY, CDR2 SVGAGI. This CDR3 is 15 amino acids long. Trimming shortened V by 3 bases and J by 8 bases, and 19 bases separated the two germline ends. CDR3 coding DNA: TGTGCCAGCAGTTATACGGGGACGCGGGTATTAGGCTACACCTTC. Translated: CASSYTGTRVLGYTF.

With respect to this clonotype: A much bigger clone sits one base away, suggesting this may be a read error. The rearrangement uses TRBV29-1 and TRBJ2-2, with 9 bases lining up with TRBD1. Per germline, CDR1 SQVTM and CDR2 ANQGSEA. The CDR3 covers 14 residues. The V and J ends lost 7 bases and 7 bases, in that order; junction bases with no gene match: 10. In nucleotides, the CDR3 is TGCAGCGACCCCGGGACAGGGTACATCGGGGAGCTGTTTTTT. It is translated as CSDPGTGYIGELFF.